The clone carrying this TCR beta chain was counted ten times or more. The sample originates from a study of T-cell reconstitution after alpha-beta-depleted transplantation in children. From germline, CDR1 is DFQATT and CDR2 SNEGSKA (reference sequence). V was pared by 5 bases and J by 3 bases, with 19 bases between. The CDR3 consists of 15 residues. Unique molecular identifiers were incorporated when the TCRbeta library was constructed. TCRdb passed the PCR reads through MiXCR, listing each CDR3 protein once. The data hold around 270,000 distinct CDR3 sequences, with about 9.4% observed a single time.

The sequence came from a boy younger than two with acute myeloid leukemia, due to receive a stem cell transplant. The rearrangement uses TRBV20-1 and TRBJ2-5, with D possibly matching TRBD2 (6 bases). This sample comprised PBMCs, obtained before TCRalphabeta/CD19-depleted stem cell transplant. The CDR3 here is CSASIFQLAEETQYF. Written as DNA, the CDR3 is TGCAGTGCTTCTATCTTTCAGTTAGCGGAAGAGACCCAGTACTTC.